The sequence of this T cell receptor beta chain was determined in a study of shared T cell receptors in the human thymus. The table came from immunoSEQ multiplex PCR; TCRdb's copy has only in-frame clones and leaves some out. There are 700,000 or so clones in the sample; approximately 83% occur only once, and around 0.0094% lies in the top ten. On this clone: The same CDR3 can be traced to other DNA sequences in this sample.

The trim removed 5 bases at V and 0 bases at J, leaving 5 bases unmatched. CDR3 length: 16 residues. Germline CDR1 SEHNR, CDR2 FQNEAQ (reference sequence). This same sample was also part of a study on human thymus T cells. That report adds: Infants served as donors; they were healthy and Finnish and were having corrective surgery for congenital heart defects. The thymus tissue came from resections taken during corrective heart surgery. Apparent skewing of V and J gene usage characterized both thymic and blood repertoires. Unrelated individuals were reported by related research to share highly overlapping thymic repertoires.

The chain combines TRBV7-9 with TRBJ1-1, with TRBD1 matching over 11 bases. This TCR was recovered from a girl in the first two years of life with a congenital heart defect. The material sequenced was thymocytes. The CDR3 region is CASSLGQGAMNTEAFF. CDR3 nucleotides: TGTGCCAGCAGCCTCGGACAGGGGGCAATGAACACTGAAGCTTTCTTT.